These T cell receptor beta chains were read from a single sample in a study of beta chain features in type 1 diabetes. Data came from immunoSEQ multiplex PCR; TCRdb stores just in-frame clones and leaves some out. The sample holds 600,000 to 700,000 clones, 13% seen once. Sequencing input: naive CD4+ T cells from blood. These TCRs come from a man younger than 30 with type 1 diabetes. CDR3s include the opening cysteine and the closing phenylalanine or tryptophan. D genes are given only for firm matches. Clone size appears in some rows only: once, few, many, or a class for an expanded clone.

cdr3_length clone_size j_call v_call d_call cdr3_nt cdr3_aa
16 . TRBJ2-3 TRBV7-2 . TGTGCCAGCAGTATCGGACCTCCCCTCAAGCGGCCTACGCAGTATTTT CASSIGPPLKRPTQYF
13 few TRBJ1-6 TRBV27 . TGTGCCAGCAGTTTATGGCCCGGGTCACCCCTCCACTTT CASSLWPGSPLHF
15 . TRBJ1-3 TRBV10-3 . TGTGCCATCATTGACGGGACAAACTCTGGAAACACCATATATTTT CAIIDGTNSGNTIYF
15 . TRBJ2-1 TRBV6-5 TRBD1 TGTGCCAGCAGTGTAACAGGGGGCACTTACAATGAGCAGTTCTTC CASSVTGGTYNEQFF
14 . TRBJ2-7 TRBV2 . TGTGCCAGCAGTGATGCAGGGGTTGGCTACGAGCAGTACTTC CASSDAGVGYEQYF
15 . TRBJ2-2 TRBV2 . TGTGCCAGCAGTGAACAGGGATTGAACACCGGGGAGCTGTTTTTT CASSEQGLNTGELFF
14 . TRBJ2-7 TRBV6-6 TRBD2 TGTGCCAGCACTCCGCGGGGGGACTCCTACGAGCAGTACTTC CASTPRGDSYEQYF
14 few TRBJ1-3 TRBV25-1 TRBD1 TGTGCCAGCAGGAGGACAGGGACTGGAAACACCATATATTTT CASRRTGTGNTIYF
14 . TRBJ1-6 TRBV5-6 TRBD1 TGTGCCAGCAGCCCGACAGGGGGCCGATCACCCCTCCACTTT CASSPTGGRSPLHF
13 few TRBJ2-1 TRBV7-9 . TGTGCCAGCAGCTTCCGGGAGCTCCTAGAGCAGTTCTTC CASSFRELLEQFF
15 . TRBJ2-3 TRBV4-1 TRBD2 TGCGCCAGCAGCCGGACTAGCCTCCCCACAGATACGCAGTATTTT CASSRTSLPTDTQYF
18 few TRBJ2-5 TRBV7-2 TRBD2 TGTGCCAGCTCCTGGGGTAGCGGGGGGGCCCAGGTGGGAGAGACCCAGTACTTC CASSWGSGGAQVGETQYF
17 few TRBJ1-1 TRBV2 . TGTGCCAGCAGGGACAGTCCGCACCCCTTCATGAACACTGAAGCTTTCTTT CASRDSPHPFMNTEAFF
12 . TRBJ1-1 TRBV9 . TGTGCCAGCAGCGTAGTCGGGGGGCTGACTTTCTTT CASSVVGGLTFF
15 . TRBJ1-3 TRBV15 . TGTGCCACCAGCAGAGTAGGAGTCTCTGGAAACACCATATATTTT CATSRVGVSGNTIYF
14 . TRBJ2-3 TRBV5-4 . TGTGCCAGCACCAGCGAGGGGGGCACAGATACGCAGTATTTT CASTSEGGTDTQYF
13 few TRBJ1-5 TRBV30 . TGTGCCTGGAGTGTCAGGGAAGATCAGCCCCAGCATTTT CAWSVREDQPQHF
12 . TRBJ1-5 TRBV7-9 . TGTGCCAGCAGCTTATGGCATCAGCCCCAGCATTTT CASSLWHQPQHF
14 . TRBJ2-7 TRBV10-3 . TGTGCCATCAGTGAAGACTCCAGCAACTACGAGCAGTACTTC CAISEDSSNYEQYF
15 . TRBJ2-4 TRBV5-1 . TGCGCCAGCAGCTTGGAGGCCGTAGCCAAAAACATTCAGTACTTC CASSLEAVAKNIQYF
16 few TRBJ1-2 TRBV13 . TGTGCCAGCAGCCTACACCTCCCGAACGCTAACTATGGCTACACCTTC CASSLHLPNANYGYTF
15 few TRBJ2-1 TRBV6-5 TRBD2 TGTGCCAGCGGGCAGCGGGGGGACCCCTACAATGAGCAGTTCTTC CASGQRGDPYNEQFF
14 few TRBJ2-7 TRBV6-5 . TGTGCCAGCAGTTACTATCGGGTGGGAAGCGAGCAGTACTTC CASSYYRVGSEQYF
15 . TRBJ2-3 TRBV7-2 TRBD2 TGTGCCAGCAGCGCCATTAGCGGGGGAACAGATACGCAGTATTTT CASSAISGGTDTQYF
16 . TRBJ2-5 TRBV7-2 . TGTGCCAGCAGCCCCCTACGGGACCCTTTCGGGGAGACCCAGTACTTC CASSPLRDPFGETQYF
11 . TRBJ1-1 TRBV30 TRBD1 TGTGCCTGGAGCCGGACAGGGAAAACTTTCTTT CAWSRTGKTFF
12 few TRBJ2-7 TRBV6-1 . TGTGCCAGCAGTCTACAGGGATACGAGCAGTACTTC CASSLQGYEQYF
12 few TRBJ2-1 TRBV29-1 . TGCAGCGTTGGAGGACCTAACAATGAGCAGTTCTTC CSVGGPNNEQFF
12 few TRBJ1-2 TRBV30 . TGTGCCACCCGGGGATATGACTATGGCTACACCTTC CATRGYDYGYTF
15 . TRBJ1-6 TRBV25-1 . TGTGCCAGCAGTGATGCCCAGGCCAGTAATTCACCCCTCCACTTT CASSDAQASNSPLHF
14 few TRBJ1-6 TRBV18 . TGTGCCAGCTCACCGCCCGGCGGGGGGTCACCCCTCCACTTT CASSPPGGGSPLHF
11 few TRBJ1-1 TRBV6-5 . TGTGCCAGCAGTACGCCGACGGAAGCTTTCTTT CASSTPTEAFF
15 few TRBJ2-5 TRBV6-5 TRBD1 TGTGCCAGCACTCCAACAGGGGGACGGCAAGAGACCCAGTACTTC CASTPTGGRQETQYF
16 few TRBJ1-3 TRBV14 . TGTGCCAGCAGCCAAGGGCCGGGGCCAGTGGGGAACACCATATATTTT CASSQGPGPVGNTIYF
14 few TRBJ2-5 TRBV25-1 . TGTGCCAGCAGTGAGCCCGGGCCTTGGGAGACCCAGTACTTC CASSEPGPWETQYF
14 few TRBJ2-5 TRBV2 . TGTGCCAGCAGTGGACTCCGCATCGGAGAGACCCAGTACTTC CASSGLRIGETQYF
13 . TRBJ1-2 TRBV30 . TGTGCTGACACCCCTGTAGGGGGCTATGGCTACACCTTC CADTPVGGYGYTF
8 few TRBJ2-7 TRBV6-1 . TGTGCCAGCAGTGAGCAGTACTTC CASSEQYF
14 few TRBJ2-2 TRBV10-3 . TGTGCCATCAGTGAGCGCGGAGACACCGGGGAGCTGTTTTTT CAISERGDTGELFF
14 . TRBJ1-2 TRBV29-1 TRBD1 TGCAGCGCGAACCGAGGGGACAGGGGGTATGGCTACACCTTC CSANRGDRGYGYTF
13 few TRBJ1-4 TRBV30 . TGTGCCTGGAGTGTATACGGAGAGGGAAAACTGTTTTTT CAWSVYGEGKLFF
15 few TRBJ2-2 TRBV7-9 TRBD1 TGTGCCATCCCGACCGGGACAGCGAACACCGGGGAGCTGTTTTTT CAIPTGTANTGELFF
12 few TRBJ2-5 TRBV19 . TGTGCCAGTAGTATGCCAGAGGAGACCCAGTACTTC CASSMPEETQYF
12 few TRBJ2-2 TRBV28 . TGTGCCAGCAGTATAATCACCGGGGAGCTGTTTTTT CASSIITGELFF
14 . TRBJ2-3 TRBV6-5 . TGTGCCAGCAGTTCCCCCTTGGTGGCAGATACGCAGTATTTT CASSSPLVADTQYF
16 . TRBJ2-2 TRBV11-1 . TGTGCCAGCAGCTCCGGACCCGTAGGGACCACCGGGGAGCTGTTTTTT CASSSGPVGTTGELFF
14 . TRBJ1-3 TRBV14 . TGTGCCAGCAGCCAAGCCGTCAAAGTTAGCACCATATATTTT CASSQAVKVSTIYF
15 . TRBJ1-2 TRBV25-1 TRBD1 TGTGCCAGCAGTGAAGAGACAGGGTCTAACTATGGCTACACCTTC CASSEETGSNYGYTF
18 few TRBJ2-3 TRBV28 . TGTGCCAGCAAGGTTGGAGGGAGGAGCCCGCTTAGCACAGATACGCAGTATTTT CASKVGGRSPLSTDTQYF